The 20 T cell receptor beta chains reported below all come from one sample, sequenced in a study of cytomegalovirus exposure and HLA in healthy donors. TCRdb's copy holds only in-frame clones and misses some; the assay was immunoSEQ multiplex PCR. The sample records some 100,000 clones, 88% being singletons. Source material: PBMCs. The receptors here all came from a woman under 30 in good health and CMV-seronegative.

This sequence joins TRBV9 and TRBJ2-3; D remains ambiguous. V was shortened by 0 bases and J by 6 bases, with 5 bases between the two germline ends. The CDR3 spans 12 residues. The germline V gene encodes CDR1 SGDLS and CDR2 YYNGEE. The CDR3 DNA reads as TGTGCCAGCAGCGTAGTTCCGGATACGCAGTATTTT. It is translated as CASSVVPDTQYF.

The J gene is TRBJ2-6, the V gene TRBV27; no clear D. Germline CDR1 MNHEY, CDR2 SMNVEV (reference sequence). The V gene lost 5 bases and the J gene lost 0 bases, with 11 bases spanning the gap. The CDR3 consists of 16 residues. CDR3 residues: CASSPGVGSGANVLTF. Here the CDR3 DNA reads TGTGCCAGCAGTCCCGGTGTTGGCTCTGGGGCCAACGTCCTGACTTTC.

The chain carries TRBV19 and TRBJ1-4; 8 bases match TRBD1. The CDR3 covers 15 residues. Unmatched junction bases numbered 8, after V lost 6 bases and J lost 5 bases. In germline, CDR1 is LNHDA, CDR2 SQIVND (reference sequence). The CDR3 DNA is TGTGCCAGTAGGACAGGGGTGGCCTTGAATGAAAAACTGTTTTTT. Amino acids: CASRTGVALNEKLFF.

This chain uses TRBV7-8 with TRBJ1-2; D gene ambiguous. Per germline, CDR1 SGHVS and CDR2 FQNEAQ. The length of the CDR3 is 12 residues. V was trimmed by 5 bases and J by 8 bases, leaving 12 bases between them. The CDR3 bases are TGTGCCAGCAGCCCCGCGAAAATAGGCTACACCTTC. It translates to CASSPAKIGYTF.

The CDR3 spells CASSALGQGPGKLFF. The CDR3, as DNA: TGTGCCAGCAGCGCCCTTGGACAGGGGCCGGGAAAACTGTTTTTT. V usage is TRBV9 and J usage is TRBJ1-4; TRBD1 matches 9 bases. CDR3 length: 15 amino acids. CDR1 is SGDLS and CDR2 is YYNGEE in the germline V gene. With V trimmed by 3 bases and J by 10 bases, 10 bases remained unmatched.

The chain is built from TRBV5-1 and TRBJ1-1; perhaps TRBD1 as D (5 bases). V was cut by 0 bases and J by 1 base, with 10 bases left in between. This CDR3 contains 15 residues. Germline lookup yields CDR1 SGHRS and CDR2 YFSETQ. This chain's CDR3 is CASSLVGGGNTEAFF. The CDR3 nucleotides read TGCGCCAGCAGCTTGGTCGGGGGAGGGAACACTGAAGCTTTCTTT.

This chain links TRBV6-4 with TRBJ1-5; D not certain. The CDR3 runs to 14 residues. Per the germline V gene, CDR1 is MRHNA and CDR2 is SNTAGT. Trimming cost V 8 bases and J 7 bases, with 18 bases left between them. The DNA of the CDR3 is TGTGCCAGCCACATTGAGGATCTTCCACAGCCCCAGCATTTT. Protein sequence: CASHIEDLPQPQHF.

V is TRBV4-1 and J is TRBJ2-1; 7 bases fit TRBD2. The ends lost 1 base at V and 3 bases at J; junction bases unmatched: 6. This CDR3 region has 16 residues. Looked up from germline, CDR1 is MGHRA and CDR2 is YSYEKL. This CDR3 is CASSQGRASGYNEQFF. CDR3 bases: TGCGCCAGCAGCCAAGGAAGGGCTAGCGGCTACAATGAGCAGTTCTTC.

Turning to this clone: The same CDR3 arises from other DNA sequences in this sample as well. J is TRBJ2-7 and V is TRBV28; the D gene is possibly TRBD1 (6 bases). Germline CDR1 and CDR2: MDHEN and SYDVKM. The CDR3 runs 14 residues. V dropped 6 bases and J dropped 0 bases, with 12 bases sitting between them. In nucleotides, the CDR3 is TGTGCCAGCAGCCGAAGGGACAACTCCTACGAGCAGTACTTC. Translation: CASSRRDNSYEQYF.

This rearrangement joins TRBV7-8 to TRBJ2-7; D possibly corresponds to TRBD2 (6 bases). Germline V gene lookup returns CDR1 SGHVS and CDR2 FQNEAQ. Trimming removed 4 bases at V and 5 bases at J, with 12 bases between. CDR3 length equals 13 residues. The CDR3 region has the DNA TGTGCCAGCAGCTGGACGACGGGAGACGAGCAGTACTTC. Protein sequence: CASSWTTGDEQYF.

The genes are TRBV19 and TRBJ1-2; a weak D match, TRBD1 (5 bases). The CDR3 runs 16 residues. Per germline, CDR1 LNHDA and CDR2 SQIVND (reference sequence). Trimming took off 7 bases at V and 4 bases at J, with 22 bases between the two ends. The CDR3 coding sequence is TGTGCCAGTACCCAGGAAGGTTCGGGGGGGACCTATGGCTACACCTTC. Translating gives CASTQEGSGGTYGYTF.

This chain connects TRBV13 to TRBJ2-2, with D unclear. Trimming pared 2 bases from V and 1 base from J, leaving 11 bases between. In germline, CDR1 is PRHDT, CDR2 FYEKMQ (reference sequence). The CDR3 sequence is 16 residues long. CDR3 sequence reads: CASSLLGRRNTGELFF. In DNA form, the CDR3 reads TGTGCCAGCAGCTTATTGGGCAGGCGGAACACCGGGGAGCTGTTTTTT. The variable domain in full, completed from reference TRBV13 and TRBJ2-2, reads AAGVIQSPRHLIKEKRETATLKCYPIPRHDTVYWYQQGPGQDPQFLISFYEKMQSDKGSIPDRFSAQQFSDYHSELNMSSLELGDSALYFCASSLLGRRNTGELFFGEGSRLTVL.

This clone was counted once. This rearrangement joins TRBV7-3 to TRBJ2-7, with 7 bases identical to TRBD2. Germline V CDR1 and CDR2: SGHTA, FQGTGA. Trimming took 6 bases from V and 3 from J; bases not matched to a gene: 14. The CDR3 loop spans 16 amino acids. The CDR3 spells CASRYKTEQRDYEQYF. The DNA of the CDR3 is TGTGCCAGCAGATATAAAACCGAGCAGCGGGACTACGAGCAGTACTTC.

The chain has TRBV6-5 and TRBJ2-1, with D perhaps matching TRBD2 (5 bases). Germline CDR1 reads MNHEY; CDR2 reads SVGAGI. This CDR3 region has 14 residues. V lost 2 bases to trimming and J lost 7 bases, with 12 bases between them. The CDR3 coding sequence is TGTGCCAGCAGTTACAAGGGTTCGGGGAATGAGCAGTTCTTC. This gives the protein CASSYKGSGNEQFF.

The V and J genes are TRBV5-4 and TRBJ1-2; 7 bases match TRBD1. CDR1 is SGHNT and CDR2 is YYREEE in the germline V gene (reference sequence). J gave up 8 bases and V 1 base, and 11 bases lay outside the gene matches. The CDR3 runs 15 residues. In DNA form, the CDR3 reads TGTGCCAGCAGCTTGCCCAGGACAGGTTCAGGAGGCTACACCTTC. Its protein product is CASSLPRTGSGGYTF. Filled out from reference TRBV5-4 and TRBJ1-2, the complete variable domain reads ETGVTQSPTHLIKTRGQQVTLRCSSQSGHNTVSWYQQALGQGPQFIFQYYREEENGRGNFPPRFSGLQFPNYSSELNVNALELDDSALYLCASSLPRTGSGGYTFGSGTRLTVV.

The rearrangement joins TRBV19 to TRBJ2-7; 9 positions match TRBD1. This CDR3 comprises 16 residues. Per germline, CDR1 LNHDA and CDR2 SQIVND (reference sequence). The junction had 9 bases not matched to a gene; V was cut back by 3 bases and J by 3 bases. The CDR3 loop is CASSMGGQGPYYEQYF. The CDR3 region has the DNA TGTGCCAGTAGTATGGGGGGACAGGGTCCCTACTACGAGCAGTACTTC.

The rearrangement joins TRBV6-5 to TRBJ2-1, with 9 bases fitting TRBD1. CDR1 is MNHEY, CDR2 SVGAGI, per germline. Trimming removed 2 bases from V and 14 bases from J; junction bases left unmatched: 4. The CDR3 contains 12 residues. The CDR3 nucleotides are TGTGCCAGCAGTTACGGCAGGACAGGGGAGTTCTTC. It yields the protein CASSYGRTGEFF.

The rearrangement uses TRBV4-2 and TRBJ2-7; 7 positions agree with TRBD1. Trimming at V came to 1 base and at J to 5 bases, leaving 2 bases not matched to a gene. Germline loops: CDR1 LGHNA, CDR2 YNFKEQ. The CDR3 covers 13 residues. The CDR3 DNA is TGTGCCAGCAGCCAAGGTACAGGGGACGAGCAGTACTTC. This gives the protein CASSQGTGDEQYF.

The chain is built from TRBV18 and TRBJ2-7; the D gene is possibly TRBD2 (6 bases). The CDR3 totals 15 residues. Trimming left V 3 bases short and J 3 bases short, with 15 bases between. Germline V lookup: CDR1 KGHSH, CDR2 LQKENI. The CDR3 sequence: CASSPQEGIDYEQYF. DNA for the CDR3: TGTGCCAGCTCACCTCAGGAGGGGATCGACTACGAGCAGTACTTC.

The gene calls are TRBV5-1 and TRBJ2-3; TRBD2 matches 13 bases. Germline assignment: CDR1 SGHRS and CDR2 YFSETQ. CDR3 length: 20 residues. The V gene end was trimmed by 0 bases and the J gene end by 6 bases; junction bases not matched to a gene: 16. The DNA for the CDR3 is TGCGCCAGCAGCTTGGGAACCGGGACTAGCGGGACCAAATACCCCGATACGCAGTATTTT. It specifies CASSLGTGTSGTKYPDTQYF.